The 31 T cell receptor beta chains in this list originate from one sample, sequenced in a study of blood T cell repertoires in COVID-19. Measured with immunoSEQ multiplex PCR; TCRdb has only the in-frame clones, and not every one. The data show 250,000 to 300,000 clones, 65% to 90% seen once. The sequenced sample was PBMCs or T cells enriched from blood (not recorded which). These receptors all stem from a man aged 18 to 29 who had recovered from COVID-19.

The CDR3 DNA is TGTGCCAGTAGTATAGCGGGACTTTTCACAGATACGCAGTATTTT. Protein sequence: CASSIAGLFTDTQYF. The rearrangement links TRBV19 to TRBJ2-3; D is possibly TRBD2 (6 bases). Per germline, CDR1 LNHDA and CDR2 SQIVND (reference sequence). V gave up 1 base and J gave up 2 bases, with 10 bases separating them. The CDR3 loop spans 15 amino acids.

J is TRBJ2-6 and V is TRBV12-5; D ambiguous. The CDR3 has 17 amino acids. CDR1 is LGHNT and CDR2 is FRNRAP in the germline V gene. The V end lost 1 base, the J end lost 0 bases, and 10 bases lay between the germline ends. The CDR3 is CASGLGSVSSGANVLTF. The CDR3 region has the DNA TGTGCTAGTGGTTTGGGTTCCGTTAGCTCTGGGGCCAACGTCCTGACTTTC.

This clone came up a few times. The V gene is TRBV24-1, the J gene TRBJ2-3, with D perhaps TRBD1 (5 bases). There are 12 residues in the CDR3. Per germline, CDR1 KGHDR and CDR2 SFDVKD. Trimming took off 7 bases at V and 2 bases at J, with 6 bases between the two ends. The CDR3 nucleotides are TGTGCCACCAGAGGGGACACAGATACGCAGTATTTT. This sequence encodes CATRGDTDTQYF.

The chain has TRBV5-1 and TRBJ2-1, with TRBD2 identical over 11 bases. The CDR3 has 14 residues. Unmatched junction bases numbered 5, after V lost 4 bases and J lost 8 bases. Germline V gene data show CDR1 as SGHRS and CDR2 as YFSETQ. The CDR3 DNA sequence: TGCGCCAGCAGCGTAGCGGGGGGGTTGGATGAGCAGTTCTTC. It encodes CASSVAGGLDEQFF.

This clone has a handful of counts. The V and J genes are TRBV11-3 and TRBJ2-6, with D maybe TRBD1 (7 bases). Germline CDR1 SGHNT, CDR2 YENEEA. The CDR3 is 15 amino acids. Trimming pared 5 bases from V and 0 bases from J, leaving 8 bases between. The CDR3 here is CASSQGGSGANVLTF. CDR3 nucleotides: TGTGCCAGCAGCCAGGGGGGCTCTGGGGCCAACGTCCTGACTTTC.

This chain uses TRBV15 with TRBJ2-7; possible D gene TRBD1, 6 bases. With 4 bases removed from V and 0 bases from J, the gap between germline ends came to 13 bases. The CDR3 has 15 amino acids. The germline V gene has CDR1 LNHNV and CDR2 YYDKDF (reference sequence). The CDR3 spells CATSKDSGSSYEQYF. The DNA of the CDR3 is TGTGCCACCAGCAAGGACAGCGGCAGCTCCTACGAGCAGTACTTC.

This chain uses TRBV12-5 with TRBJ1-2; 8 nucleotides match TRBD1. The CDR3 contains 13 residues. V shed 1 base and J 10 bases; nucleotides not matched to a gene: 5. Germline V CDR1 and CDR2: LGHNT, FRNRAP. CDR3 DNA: TGTGCTAGTGGTTTGGCGGGACAGGCCGCCTACACCTTC. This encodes CASGLAGQAAYTF.

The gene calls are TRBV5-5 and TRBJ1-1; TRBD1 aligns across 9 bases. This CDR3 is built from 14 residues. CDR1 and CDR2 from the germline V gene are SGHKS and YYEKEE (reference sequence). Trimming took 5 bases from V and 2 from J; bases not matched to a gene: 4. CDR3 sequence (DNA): TGTGCCAGCAGTTGGACAGGGGCCAACACTGAAGCTTTCTTT. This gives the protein CASSWTGANTEAFF.

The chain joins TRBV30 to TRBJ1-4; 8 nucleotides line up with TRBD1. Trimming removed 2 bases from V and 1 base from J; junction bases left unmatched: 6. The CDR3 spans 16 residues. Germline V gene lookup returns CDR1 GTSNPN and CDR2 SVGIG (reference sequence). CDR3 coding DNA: TGTGCCTGGAGTAGCGACAGGGGAGGAACTAATGAAAAACTGTTTTTT. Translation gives CAWSSDRGGTNEKLFF.

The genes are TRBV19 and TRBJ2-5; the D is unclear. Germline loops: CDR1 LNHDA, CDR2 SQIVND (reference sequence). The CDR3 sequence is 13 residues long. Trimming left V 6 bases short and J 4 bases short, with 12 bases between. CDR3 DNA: TGTGCCAGTAGCGGTCTAGGTCGAGAGACCCAGTACTTC. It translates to CASSGLGRETQYF.

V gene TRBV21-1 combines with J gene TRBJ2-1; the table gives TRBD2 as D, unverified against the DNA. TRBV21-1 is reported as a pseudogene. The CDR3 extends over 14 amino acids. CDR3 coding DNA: TGTGCCCGAGCAGCTTGGCGGGCAAACAATGAGCAGTTCTTC. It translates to CARAAWRANNEQFF.

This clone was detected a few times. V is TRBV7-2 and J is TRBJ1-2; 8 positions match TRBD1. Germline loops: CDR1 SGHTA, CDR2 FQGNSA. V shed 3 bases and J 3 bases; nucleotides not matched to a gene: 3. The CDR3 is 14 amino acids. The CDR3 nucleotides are TGTGCCAGCAGCTTGAACAGGGGGGACTATGGCTACACCTTC. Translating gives CASSLNRGDYGYTF.

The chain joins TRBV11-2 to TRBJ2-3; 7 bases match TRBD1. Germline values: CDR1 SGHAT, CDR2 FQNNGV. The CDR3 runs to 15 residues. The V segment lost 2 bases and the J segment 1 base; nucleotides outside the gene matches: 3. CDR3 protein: CASSLRGLRTDTQYF. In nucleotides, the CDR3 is TGTGCCAGCAGCTTAAGGGGGCTACGCACAGATACGCAGTATTTT.

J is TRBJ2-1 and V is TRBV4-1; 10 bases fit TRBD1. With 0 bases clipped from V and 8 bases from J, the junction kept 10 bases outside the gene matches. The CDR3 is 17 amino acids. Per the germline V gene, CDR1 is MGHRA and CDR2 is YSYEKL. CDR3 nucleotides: TGCGCCAGCAGCCAAGATGAGAGCGACAGGGGGCTCTATGAGCAGTTCTTC. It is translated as CASSQDESDRGLYEQFF.

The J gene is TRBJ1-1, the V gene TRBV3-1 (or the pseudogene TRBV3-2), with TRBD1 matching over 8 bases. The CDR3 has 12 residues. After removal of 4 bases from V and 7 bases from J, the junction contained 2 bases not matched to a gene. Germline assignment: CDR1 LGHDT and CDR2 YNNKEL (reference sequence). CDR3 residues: CASSPDRVEAFF. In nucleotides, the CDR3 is TGTGCCAGCAGCCCGGACAGGGTTGAAGCTTTCTTT.

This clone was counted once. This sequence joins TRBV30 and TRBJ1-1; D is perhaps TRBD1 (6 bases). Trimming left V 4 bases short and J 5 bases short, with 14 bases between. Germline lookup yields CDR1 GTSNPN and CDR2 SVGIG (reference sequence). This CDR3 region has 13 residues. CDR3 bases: TGTGCCTGGACCACAGGGCGGATTACTGAAGCTTTCTTT. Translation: CAWTTGRITEAFF.

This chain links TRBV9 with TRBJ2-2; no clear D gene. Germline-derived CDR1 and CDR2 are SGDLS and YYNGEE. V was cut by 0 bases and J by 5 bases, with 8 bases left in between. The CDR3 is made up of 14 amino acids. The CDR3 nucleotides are TGTGCCAGCAGCGTAGCCAGATTTACCGGGGAGCTGTTTTTT. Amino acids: CASSVARFTGELFF.

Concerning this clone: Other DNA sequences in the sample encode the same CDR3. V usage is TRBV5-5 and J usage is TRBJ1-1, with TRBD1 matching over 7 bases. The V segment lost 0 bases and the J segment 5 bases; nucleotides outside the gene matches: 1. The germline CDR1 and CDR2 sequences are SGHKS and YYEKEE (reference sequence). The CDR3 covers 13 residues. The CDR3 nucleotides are TGTGCCAGCAGCTTGGGCAGGGGGACTGAAGCTTTCTTT. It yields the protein CASSLGRGTEAFF.

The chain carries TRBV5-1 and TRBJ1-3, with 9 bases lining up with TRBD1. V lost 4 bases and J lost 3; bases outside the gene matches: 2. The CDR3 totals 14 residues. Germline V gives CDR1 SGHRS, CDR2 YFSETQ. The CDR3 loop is CASSPGQGGNTIYF. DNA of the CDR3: TGCGCCAGCAGCCCGGGACAGGGTGGAAACACCATATATTTT.

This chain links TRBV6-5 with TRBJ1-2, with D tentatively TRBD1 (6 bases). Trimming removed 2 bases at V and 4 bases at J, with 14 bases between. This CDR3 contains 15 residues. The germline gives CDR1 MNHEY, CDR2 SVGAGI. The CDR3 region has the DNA TGTGCCAGCAGTTACGGGGGGGCGAAGTCCTATGGCTACACCTTC. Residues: CASSYGGAKSYGYTF.

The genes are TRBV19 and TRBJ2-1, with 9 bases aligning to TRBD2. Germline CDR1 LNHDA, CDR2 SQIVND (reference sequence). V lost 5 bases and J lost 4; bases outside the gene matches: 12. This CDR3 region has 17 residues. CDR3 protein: CASSAPLLAGWYNEQFF. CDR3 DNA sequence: TGTGCCAGTAGTGCTCCCTTGCTAGCGGGATGGTACAATGAGCAGTTCTTC. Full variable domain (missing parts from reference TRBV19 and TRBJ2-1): DGGITQSPKYLFRKEGQNVTLSCEQNLNHDAMYWYRQDPGQGLRLIYYSQIVNDFQKGDIAEGYSVSREKKESFPLTVTSAQKNPTAFYLCASSAPLLAGWYNEQFFGPGTRLTVL.

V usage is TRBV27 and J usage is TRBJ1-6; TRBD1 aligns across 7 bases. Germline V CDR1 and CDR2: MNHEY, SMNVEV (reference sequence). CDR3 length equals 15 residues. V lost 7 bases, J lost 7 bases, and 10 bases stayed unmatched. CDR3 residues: CASILPQDRNSPLHF. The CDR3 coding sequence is TGTGCCAGCATTCTGCCTCAGGACAGGAATTCACCCCTCCACTTT.

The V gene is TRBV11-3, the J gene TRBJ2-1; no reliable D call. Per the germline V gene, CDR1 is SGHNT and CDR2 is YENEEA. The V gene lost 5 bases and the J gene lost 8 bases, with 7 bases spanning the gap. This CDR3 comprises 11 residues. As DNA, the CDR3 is TGTGCCAGCAGCAGTCGGGATGAGCAGTTCTTC. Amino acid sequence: CASSSRDEQFF.

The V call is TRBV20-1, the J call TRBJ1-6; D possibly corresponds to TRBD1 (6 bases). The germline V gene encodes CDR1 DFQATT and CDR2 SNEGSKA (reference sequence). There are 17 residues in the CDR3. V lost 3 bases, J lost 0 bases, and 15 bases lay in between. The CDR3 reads CSASGRQGSSYNSPLHF. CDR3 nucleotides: TGCAGTGCTAGTGGGCGTCAGGGGAGCTCCTATAATTCACCCCTCCACTTT.

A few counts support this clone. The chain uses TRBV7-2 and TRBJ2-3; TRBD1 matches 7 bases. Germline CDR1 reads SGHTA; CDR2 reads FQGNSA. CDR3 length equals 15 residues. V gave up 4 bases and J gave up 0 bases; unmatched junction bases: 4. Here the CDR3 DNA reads TGTGCCAGCAGCTCGACAGGGCTTAGCACAGATACGCAGTATTTT. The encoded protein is CASSSTGLSTDTQYF.

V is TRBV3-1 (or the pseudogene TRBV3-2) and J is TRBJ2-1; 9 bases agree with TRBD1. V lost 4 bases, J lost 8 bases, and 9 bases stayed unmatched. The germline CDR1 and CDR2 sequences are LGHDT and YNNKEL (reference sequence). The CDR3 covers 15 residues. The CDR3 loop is CASSLGQGLVDEQFF. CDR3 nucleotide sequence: TGTGCCAGCAGCCTTGGACAGGGGTTGGTGGATGAGCAGTTCTTC.

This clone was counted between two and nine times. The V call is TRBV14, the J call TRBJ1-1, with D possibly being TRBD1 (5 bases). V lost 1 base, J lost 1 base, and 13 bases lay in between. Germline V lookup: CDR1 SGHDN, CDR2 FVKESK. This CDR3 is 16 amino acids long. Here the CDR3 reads CASSQGRRGTNTEAFF. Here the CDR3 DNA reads TGTGCCAGCAGCCAAGGGCGGAGGGGCACGAACACTGAAGCTTTCTTT.

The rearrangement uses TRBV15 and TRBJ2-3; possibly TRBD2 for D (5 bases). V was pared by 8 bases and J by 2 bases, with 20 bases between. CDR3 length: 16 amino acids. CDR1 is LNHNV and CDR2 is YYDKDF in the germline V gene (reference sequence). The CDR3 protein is CATSFSSGSHTDTQYF. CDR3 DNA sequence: TGTGCCACCTCCTTTTCTTCGGGGTCTCACACAGATACGCAGTATTTT.

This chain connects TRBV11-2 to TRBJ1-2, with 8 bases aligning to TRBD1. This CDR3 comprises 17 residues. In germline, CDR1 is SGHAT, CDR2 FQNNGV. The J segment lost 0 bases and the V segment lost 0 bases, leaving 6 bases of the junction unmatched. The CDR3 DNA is TGTGCCAGCAGCTTAGATCTTCTGGGACAGGCTAACTATGGCTACACCTTC. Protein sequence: CASSLDLLGQANYGYTF. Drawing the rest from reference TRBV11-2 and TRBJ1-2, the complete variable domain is EAGVAQSPRYKIIEKRQSVAFWCNPISGHATLYWYQQILGQGPKLLIQFQNNGVVDDSQLPKDRFSAERLKGVDSTLKIQPAKLEDSAVYLCASSLDLLGQANYGYTFGSGTRLTVV.

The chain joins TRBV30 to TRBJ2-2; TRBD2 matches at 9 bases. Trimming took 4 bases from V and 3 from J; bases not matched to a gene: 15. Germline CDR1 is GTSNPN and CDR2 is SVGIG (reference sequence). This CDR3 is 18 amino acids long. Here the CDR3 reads CAWTLLVAGEEDTGELFF. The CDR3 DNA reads TGTGCCTGGACCTTATTGGTAGCGGGAGAAGAGGACACCGGGGAGCTGTTTTTT.

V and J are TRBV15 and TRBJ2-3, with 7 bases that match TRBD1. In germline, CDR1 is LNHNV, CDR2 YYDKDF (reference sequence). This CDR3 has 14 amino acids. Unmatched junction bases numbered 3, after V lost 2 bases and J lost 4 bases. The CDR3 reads CATSRRQGADTQYF. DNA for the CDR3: TGTGCCACCAGCAGAAGGCAGGGGGCAGATACGCAGTATTTT.